This T cell receptor beta chain was recorded in a study of neurological immune-mediated disorders. The CDR3 runs 15 residues. J gave up 6 bases and V 2 bases, and 9 bases lay outside the gene matches. A 10-nucleotide random UMI tagged transcripts in template-switch 5'RACE cDNA synthesis. TCRdb re-called the 5' RACE reads with MiXCR, one entry per CDR3 protein. The sample lists around 70,000 distinct CDR3 sequences; roughly 5.6% were seen once. As regards this clonotype: The antigen is unknown.

Findings and caveats of the study: Patients with HTLV-1-associated myelopathy showed the most TCR clonal expansion. Those with multiple sclerosis showed the least, falling below healthy controls.

The unsorted libraries were generated from a total of 2 million PBMCs, which had been stored in RNAlater at -80 C. The sequence was collected from a man aged 18-30 years with multiple sclerosis. This chain joins TRBV12-3 or TRBV12-4 and TRBJ2-7, with 8 nucleotides matching TRBD2. The sequenced sample was PBMCs. CDR3 amino acids: CASSLSGAAGGEQYF. DNA for the CDR3: TGTGCCAGCAGTTTAAGCGGGGCGGCGGGGGGCGAGCAGTACTTC.